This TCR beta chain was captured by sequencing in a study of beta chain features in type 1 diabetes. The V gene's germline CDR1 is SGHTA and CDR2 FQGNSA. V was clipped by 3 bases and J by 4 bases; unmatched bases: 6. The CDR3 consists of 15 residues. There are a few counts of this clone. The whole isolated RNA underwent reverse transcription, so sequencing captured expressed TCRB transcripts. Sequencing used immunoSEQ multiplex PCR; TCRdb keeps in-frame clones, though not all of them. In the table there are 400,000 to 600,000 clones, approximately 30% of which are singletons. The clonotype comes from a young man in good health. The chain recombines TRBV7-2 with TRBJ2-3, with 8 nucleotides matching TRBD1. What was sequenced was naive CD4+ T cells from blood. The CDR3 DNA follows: TGTGCCAGCAGCTTGACAGGGGTGTCTCCAGATACGCAGTATTTT. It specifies CASSLTGVSPDTQYF.